These 28 T cell receptor beta chains originate from one sample sequenced in a study of blood T cell repertoires in COVID-19. Generated by immunoSEQ multiplex PCR, the TCRdb table keeps only in-frame clones and is missing some. The data hold roughly 250,000 clones, with approximately 83% observed a single time. Specimen: peripheral blood. These receptors all come from an older person with COVID-19, enrolled during active disease.

The chain is built from TRBV9 and TRBJ1-1, with D perhaps matching TRBD1 (6 bases). The V and J ends lost 4 bases and 5 bases respectively, with 18 bases between them. CDR3 size: 15 residues. Germline CDR1 reads SGDLS; CDR2 reads YYNGEE. The CDR3 DNA is TGTGCCAGCAGCTCCCACGGGGCCAGGGGAACTGAAGCTTTCTTT. Translation: CASSSHGARGTEAFF.

The rearrangement links TRBV3-1 (or the pseudogene TRBV3-2) to TRBJ1-1; D unresolved. V lost 1 base to trimming and J lost 8 bases, with 5 bases between them. The CDR3 has 11 amino acids. The germline V gene has CDR1 LGHDT and CDR2 YNNKEL (reference sequence). CDR3 nucleotide sequence: TGTGCCAGCAGCCAAGGGAGGGAAGCTTTCTTT. Its translation is CASSQGREAFF.

This clone was observed a few times. This chain joins TRBV29-1 and TRBJ1-1; the D gene is possibly TRBD1 (6 bases). Germline V gene lookup returns CDR1 SQVTM and CDR2 ANQGSEA. The CDR3 consists of 15 residues. V dropped 1 base and J dropped 2 bases, with 14 bases sitting between them. The CDR3 coding sequence is TGCAGCGTTGAAGGGGTGCCAGGGGCAAACACTGAAGCTTTCTTT. This sequence encodes CSVEGVPGANTEAFF.

The chain links TRBV28 to TRBJ1-4, with TRBD1 as a possible D gene (5 bases). CDR3 size: 13 residues. Germline CDR1 and CDR2: MDHEN and SYDVKM. The ends were cut back, 6 bases at V and 10 bases at J, with 15 bases in the middle. The CDR3 DNA follows: TGTGCCAGCAGGACACCGGGACTACCAAAACTGTTTTTT. This translates into CASRTPGLPKLFF.

The gene calls are TRBV10-3 and TRBJ2-3; 9 bases agree with TRBD1. Losses at the gene ends were 4 bases for V and 1 base for J; bases not matched to a gene: 3. This CDR3 is built from 15 residues. Looked up from germline, CDR1 is ENHRY and CDR2 is SYGVKD. CDR3 bases: TGTGCCATCAGTGGATGGACAGGGGGCACAGATACGCAGTATTTT. It yields the protein CAISGWTGGTDTQYF.

The chain recombines TRBV7-9 with TRBJ1-2, with D unresolved. The CDR3 has 13 residues. From germline, CDR1 is SEHNR and CDR2 FQNEAQ (reference sequence). Trimming took off 2 bases at V and 2 bases at J, with 6 bases between the two ends. CDR3 amino acids: CASSLKQNYGYTF. The CDR3 DNA sequence: TGTGCCAGCAGCTTAAAGCAAAACTATGGCTACACCTTC.

The chain couples TRBV30 to TRBJ2-7; D is perhaps TRBD1 (5 bases). Germline CDR1 reads GTSNPN; CDR2 reads SVGIG (reference sequence). The V end lost 5 bases, the J end lost 0 bases, and 11 bases lay between the germline ends. The CDR3 runs to 13 residues. The CDR3 here is CAWQQESSYEQYF. Written as DNA, the CDR3 is TGTGCCTGGCAACAGGAGAGCTCCTACGAGCAGTACTTC.

The chain couples TRBV7-2 to TRBJ2-6; D remains ambiguous. The CDR3 is 16 residues long. Trimming shortened V by 3 bases and J by 2 bases, and 11 bases separated the two germline ends. Looked up from germline, CDR1 is SGHTA and CDR2 is FQGNSA. CDR3 region: CASSFARPAGANVLTF. DNA for the CDR3: TGTGCCAGCAGCTTTGCCCGCCCGGCTGGGGCCAACGTCCTGACTTTC.

The chain uses TRBV7-3 and TRBJ2-3; 8 nucleotides line up with TRBD2. The CDR3 runs to 16 residues. From germline, CDR1 is SGHTA and CDR2 FQGTGA. The V segment lost 6 bases and the J segment 5 bases; nucleotides outside the gene matches: 13. Here the CDR3 reads CASSYPAGASQDTQYF. CDR3 in DNA: TGTGCCAGCAGTTACCCAGCGGGGGCATCACAAGATACGCAGTATTTT.

The chain has TRBV12-3 or TRBV12-4 and TRBJ2-2; no clear D. The V and J ends lost 6 bases and 8 bases respectively, with 7 bases between them. This CDR3 is 11 amino acids long. This CDR3 reads CASSTGGELFF. The DNA for the CDR3 is TGTGCCAGCAGCACCGGGGGGGAGCTGTTTTTT.

A few counts support this clone. The chain uses TRBV7-2 and TRBJ1-6; 9 nucleotides match TRBD1. The J segment lost 9 bases and the V segment lost 5 bases, leaving 8 bases of the junction unmatched. CDR1 and CDR2 (germline): SGHTA, FQGNSA. This CDR3 region has 15 residues. The CDR3 is CASSRTGEGSSPLHF. CDR3 coding DNA: TGTGCCAGCAGCCGGACAGGGGAAGGGAGTTCACCCCTCCACTTT.

V is TRBV7-2 and J is TRBJ2-5; 9 nucleotides align to TRBD1. Germline V gives CDR1 SGHTA, CDR2 FQGNSA. This CDR3 comprises 14 residues. J lost 4 bases, V lost 7 bases, and 7 bases had no gene match. The DNA for the CDR3 is TGTGCCAGCACCCCGCACAGGGGGCTAGAGACCCAGTACTTC. Its protein product is CASTPHRGLETQYF.

V gene TRBV18 combines with J gene TRBJ2-2, with 7 positions matching TRBD1. Germline V gives CDR1 KGHSH, CDR2 LQKENI. CDR3 length equals 17 residues. The V gene end was trimmed by 3 bases and the J gene end by 0 bases; junction bases not matched to a gene: 7. The CDR3 DNA reads TGTGCCAGCTCACCGGTCAGGGGGAGCGCGAACACCGGGGAGCTGTTTTTT. The encoded protein is CASSPVRGSANTGELFF.

This chain links TRBV4-2 with TRBJ2-1; 9 bases align to TRBD2. Germline lookup yields CDR1 LGHNA and CDR2 YNFKEQ. Germline trimming cut 1 base from V and 8 bases from J; bases unmatched to any gene: 9. The CDR3 sequence is 16 residues long. The CDR3 here is CASSQVTGLAFDEQFF. DNA of the CDR3: TGTGCCAGCAGCCAAGTAACGGGACTAGCTTTCGATGAGCAGTTCTTC.

The genes are TRBV6-1 and TRBJ2-5, with D uncertain. The CDR3 spans 11 residues. CDR1 MNHNS and CDR2 SASEGT come from the germline V gene. V was cut by 3 bases and J by 5 bases, with 4 bases left in between. CDR3 nucleotide sequence: TGTGCCAGCAGTGAGCAGGAGACCCAGTACTTC. Translated, it gives CASSEQETQYF.

The chain joins TRBV2 to TRBJ2-3; a possible D gene is TRBD2 (6 bases). Germline CDR1 SNHLY, CDR2 FYNNEI. The V gene lost 8 bases and the J gene lost 0 bases, with 18 bases spanning the gap. The CDR3 totals 16 residues. The CDR3: CASYLGIGGSTDTQYF. CDR3 coding DNA: TGTGCCAGCTACCTAGGAATCGGGGGAAGCACAGATACGCAGTATTTT.

Only a few counts were recorded for this clone. The genes are TRBV9 and TRBJ2-7; no definite D call. The CDR3 totals 14 residues. CDR1 is SGDLS, CDR2 YYNGEE, per germline. V was trimmed by 1 base and J by 0 bases, leaving 8 bases between them. CDR3 coding DNA: TGTGCCAGCAGCGTATCGGTAAGCTCCTACGAGCAGTACTTC. This codes for CASSVSVSSYEQYF.

V gene TRBV7-2 combines with J gene TRBJ2-1; 8 positions match TRBD1. Germline V gene sequence: CDR1 SGHTA, CDR2 FQGNSA. V lost 3 bases and J lost 4; bases outside the gene matches: 5. The CDR3 totals 15 residues. The CDR3 coding sequence is TGTGCCAGCAGCTTGACAGGGGACATTTACAATGAGCAGTTCTTC. It codes for CASSLTGDIYNEQFF.

The chain recombines TRBV14 with TRBJ2-3, with 7 bases aligning to TRBD2. Trimming cost V 0 bases and J 0 bases; bases outside gene matches: 6. The CDR3 extends over 17 amino acids. In germline, CDR1 is SGHDN, CDR2 FVKESK. The CDR3 sequence: CASSQEPSGPSTDTQYF. Written as DNA, the CDR3 is TGTGCCAGCAGCCAAGAACCTAGCGGCCCCAGCACAGATACGCAGTATTTT.

This clone was seen a handful of times. CDR3 nucleotides: TGTGCCAGTAGTGGGGACAGGTCAGGGGGTCAGCCCCAGCATTTT. Residues: CASSGDRSGGQPQHF. The chain uses TRBV19 and TRBJ1-5, with 8 bases aligning to TRBD1. V trimming: 5 bases; J trimming: 6 bases; junction bases outside the gene matches: 9. Germline V gene data show CDR1 as LNHDA and CDR2 as SQIVND (reference sequence). The CDR3 extends over 15 amino acids.

This rearrangement joins TRBV7-2 to TRBJ2-1, with a weak D call TRBD2 (6 bases). The germline V gene has CDR1 SGHTA and CDR2 FQGNSA. The V end was cut by 3 bases, the J end by 12 bases, with 15 bases between. The CDR3 runs to 13 residues. The CDR3 DNA is TGTGCCAGCAGCTTGGGGACCCGGGGGTGGCAGTTCTTC. Encoded protein: CASSLGTRGWQFF.

The chain joins TRBV19 to TRBJ2-7, with D perhaps TRBD1 (8 bases). Germline lookup yields CDR1 LNHDA and CDR2 SQIVND (reference sequence). This CDR3 comprises 14 residues. Trimming removed 3 bases from V and 4 bases from J, with 13 bases in between. The CDR3: CASSINRGGYEQYF. In DNA, the CDR3 is TGTGCCAGTAGTATCAACAGGGGGGGTTACGAGCAGTACTTC. Together with reference TRBV19 and TRBJ2-7, the CDR3 gives the full variable domain: DGGITQSPKYLFRKEGQNVTLSCEQNLNHDAMYWYRQDPGQGLRLIYYSQIVNDFQKGDIAEGYSVSREKKESFPLTVTSAQKNPTAFYLCASSINRGGYEQYFGPGTRLTVT.

The chain is built from TRBV4-3 and TRBJ1-2, with a possible D match to TRBD1 (6 bases). V dropped 0 bases and J dropped 8 bases, with 13 bases sitting between them. The V gene's germline CDR1 is LGHNA and CDR2 YSLEER. This CDR3 spans 14 amino acids. The CDR3 region is CASSQDWSGDGYTF. The CDR3 region has the DNA TGCGCCAGCAGCCAAGATTGGTCAGGGGACGGCTACACCTTC.

The V gene is TRBV6-5, the J gene TRBJ1-5; TRBD1 agrees at 7 bases. The CDR3 is 15 residues long. The germline gives CDR1 MNHEY, CDR2 SVGAGI. Trimming removed 0 bases from V and 6 bases from J; junction bases left unmatched: 5. The CDR3 DNA sequence: TGTGCCAGCAGTTACTCGAGACAGGGAAGTCAGCCCCAGCATTTT. Translating it yields CASSYSRQGSQPQHF.

The genes are TRBV6-1 and TRBJ1-2; TRBD1 might be the D (6 bases). V was clipped by 2 bases and J by 4 bases, with 11 bases between them. This CDR3 spans 14 amino acids. Per the germline V gene, CDR1 is MNHNS and CDR2 is SASEGT. CDR3 protein: CASSERTVGYGYTF. The CDR3 bases are TGTGCCAGCAGTGAAAGGACAGTAGGCTATGGCTACACCTTC.

This rearrangement joins TRBV5-1 to TRBJ1-2, with 8 bases fitting TRBD1. J was trimmed by 7 bases and V by 4 bases; bases with no gene match: 9. CDR1 is SGHRS and CDR2 is YFSETQ in the germline V gene. The CDR3 runs to 14 residues. Written as DNA, the CDR3 is TGCGCCAGCAGCCCCTCCGGGACAGGTGTTGGCTACACCTTC. This translates into CASSPSGTGVGYTF.

This clone turned up a few times. The chain is built from TRBV5-1 and TRBJ2-1; 12 bases fit TRBD1. Trimming cost V 4 bases and J 4 bases; bases outside gene matches: 12. CDR3 length: 18 amino acids. Looked up from germline, CDR1 is SGHRS and CDR2 is YFSETQ. CDR3 sequence reads: CASSPTGTGGIPYNEQFF. The CDR3, as DNA: TGCGCCAGCAGCCCAACCGGGACAGGGGGCATTCCTTACAATGAGCAGTTCTTC.

The rearrangement links TRBV19 to TRBJ2-7; TRBD2 aligns across 11 bases. V shed 5 bases and J 6 bases; nucleotides not matched to a gene: 12. The CDR3 is made up of 16 amino acids. The germline V gene encodes CDR1 LNHDA and CDR2 SQIVND (reference sequence). Written as DNA, the CDR3 is TGTGCCAGTAGTGACCAGACTAGCGGGGACCCTTGCGAGCAGTACTTC. It is translated as CASSDQTSGDPCEQYF.